The rows below give T cell receptor beta chains drawn from one sample of a study of metastatic and nonmetastatic thyroid tumors. TCRdb re-called the PCR reads via MiXCR. The sample has 30,000 to 40,000 clones; roughly 13% are singletons. Sequencing was done on a sample of blood. These receptors came from a female donor with papillary thyroid cancer or a benign thyroid nodule (not recorded which). Some clones in this sample may be carry-over from other donors' samples. The CDR3 runs from the conserved cysteine through the conserved F or W. Each record gives: D gene, V gene, clone size, J gene, CDR3 DNA, CDR3 protein. A D gene is named only where the DNA matches it firmly. A clone size is listed for some rows: how often the clone was seen (once, few, many), or a class if it is expanded.

.	TRBV13	many	TRBJ1-2	TGTGCCACAACCTTTCTCGGACGGGCTAACTATGGCTACACCTTC	CATTFLGRANYGYTF
.	TRBV24-1	.	TRBJ2-7	TGTGCCCCCAGTGATTACGGGTACGAGCAGTACTTC	CAPSDYGYEQYF
.	TRBV20-1	many	TRBJ2-5	TGCAGTGCTAACGCGGGGGCGCGCCCCGCGGCCCAGTACTTC	CSANAGARPAAQYF
.	TRBV28	medium-sized	TRBJ2-1	TGTGCCAGCAGTTCTTTTCTAAGCATCCATGTAGGGGTAGTTGATGAGCAGTTCTTC	CASSSFLSIHVGVVDEQFF
.	TRBV9	many	TRBJ1-2	TGTGCCAGCAGCGCACGGGACGGCAACACTAGGGACTATGGCTACACCTTC	CASSARDGNTRDYGYTF
TRBD2	TRBV6-1	.	TRBJ2-2	TGTGCCAGCAGTGGAGCGGGGGGGCCTGAAATCACCGGGGAGCTGTTTTTT	CASSGAGGPEITGELFF
.	TRBV15	many	TRBJ2-3	TGTGCCACCAGCAGGGGCCGGAGGTACACAGATACGCAGTATTTT	CATSRGRRYTDTQYF
.	TRBV12-3/TRBV12-4	many	TRBJ2-6	TGTGCCAGCAGCTATTCCGGGGAGGGGGCCAACGTCCTGACTTTC	CASSYSGEGANVLTF
.	TRBV5-1	many	TRBJ2-2	TGCGCCAGCAGCTCCGGGACTCCTGGGACCGGGGAGCTGTTTTTT	CASSSGTPGTGELFF
.	TRBV6-1	few	TRBJ1-1	TGTGCCATCGAGGGCGATGGATCTTTCTTT	CAIEGDGSFF
TRBD1	TRBV12-3/TRBV12-4	few	TRBJ2-2	TGTGCCAGCAGTAAGACAGGGGGCAACACCGGGGAGCTGTTTTTT	CASSKTGGNTGELFF
.	TRBV7-9	many	TRBJ2-7	TGTGCCAGCAGTTCAATGAATCTGGGAATAGGGGAGCAGTACTTC	CASSSMNLGIGEQYF
.	TRBV19	many	TRBJ2-2	TGTGCCAGTAGTATCGAAGGTTCCGGGGAGCTGTTTTTT	CASSIEGSGELFF
TRBD2	TRBV2	many	TRBJ2-7	TGTGCCAGCAGTGAAGCGGAGGGAGGGACCTACGAGCAGTACTTC	CASSEAEGGTYEQYF
.	TRBV12-3/TRBV12-4	many	TRBJ1-1	TGTGCCAGCAGTCCCATGAACACTGAAGCTTTCTTT	CASSPMNTEAFF
.	TRBV7-9	many	TRBJ1-3	TGTGCCAGCAGCTTCCAGGGAAACTCTGGAAACACCATATATTTT	CASSFQGNSGNTIYF
.	TRBV6-9	few	TRBJ1-6	TGTGCCAGCAGTTATACGGCCGGGACGGATTCACCCCTCCACTTT	CASSYTAGTDSPLHF
TRBD1	TRBV11-2	.	TRBJ2-6	TGTGCCAGCAGCCTGAGCAGGGGGCGCGGGGCCAACGTCCTGACTTTC	CASSLSRGRGANVLTF
TRBD2	TRBV5-4	.	TRBJ2-1	TGTGCCAGCAGCTTGTTGGTAGCGGGGGACAATGAGCAGTTCTTC	CASSLLVAGDNEQFF
.	TRBV6-1	medium-sized	TRBJ1-3	TGTGCCAGCGGTGGGTCAGCTGGAAACACCATATATTTT	CASGGSAGNTIYF
.	TRBV12-3/TRBV12-4	few	TRBJ2-1	TGTGCCAGCAAATCAGGACTGGCGGGAATTAATGAGCAGTTCTTC	CASKSGLAGINEQFF
TRBD2	TRBV12-3/TRBV12-4	medium-sized	TRBJ2-7	TGTGCCAGCAGTGACGCCCTAGCGGGAGGGCAGGCGCAGTACTTC	CASSDALAGGQAQYF
TRBD2	TRBV20-1	many	TRBJ2-1	TGCAGTGCTAGAGACCCCCCTAGCGGGATGGGCCCTAATATCGGGACTGAGCAGTTCTTC	CSARDPPSGMGPNIGTEQFF
TRBD2	TRBV20-1	few	TRBJ2-7	TGCAGTGCTAGAGAGGGTAGCGGGAGCTCCTACGAGCAGTACTTC	CSAREGSGSSYEQYF
.	TRBV6-2/TRBV6-3	.	TRBJ1-5	TGTGCCAGCAGTTACTCCGGGGGCACTGAGCCCCAGCATTTT	CASSYSGGTEPQHF
.	TRBV27	many	TRBJ2-7	TGTGCCAGCAGTTCGCAATCCAGGGTCTATAGAGGGAACGAGCAGTACTTC	CASSSQSRVYRGNEQYF
.	TRBV5-6	.	TRBJ2-1	TGTGCCAGCAGCTTGGCCCCGGGACTCAGCTCCTACAATGAGCAGTTCTTC	CASSLAPGLSSYNEQFF
.	TRBV6-1	many	TRBJ2-1	TGTGCCAGCAGTGCCTTGGGGACCAGGAAAGTCAATGAGCAGTTCTTC	CASSALGTRKVNEQFF
.	TRBV6-1	few	TRBJ1-5	TGTGCCAGCAGTCGACAACCTGCAAATCAGCCCCAGCATTTT	CASSRQPANQPQHF
.	TRBV28	.	TRBJ2-5	TGTGCCAGCAGCCCTGGACCCTCCCACTTCGGGGAGACCCAGTACTTC	CASSPGPSHFGETQYF
TRBD2	TRBV25-1	many	TRBJ2-5	TGTGCCGGCAGTGTTCGGGGGGGCCAAGAGACCCAGTACTTC	CAGSVRGGQETQYF
.	TRBV6-1	.	TRBJ1-2	TGTGCCAGCATCCAATCCGGTCCCCAGTGTGGCTACACCTTC	CASIQSGPQCGYTF
TRBD2	TRBV5-1	many	TRBJ2-3	TGCGCCAGCATGCTAGCGGGCACAGATACGCAGTATTTT	CASMLAGTDTQYF
.	TRBV6-1	.	TRBJ1-1	TGTGCCAGCAGTCCGGACATGGTTGCCACTGAAGCTTTCTTT	CASSPDMVATEAFF
.	TRBV2	many	TRBJ2-7	TGTGCCAGCAAGGGGTCCTACGAGCAGTACTTC	CASKGSYEQYF
.	TRBV28	few	TRBJ2-7	TGTGCCAGCAGTTCATTATGCAGAAGCTCCTACGAGCATTACTTC	CASSSLCRSSYEHYF
TRBD1	TRBV13	many	TRBJ2-3	TGTGCCAGCAGCACCCGATACTGGACAGGGCTGGCAGATACGCAGTATTTT	CASSTRYWTGLADTQYF
.	TRBV9	many	TRBJ1-6	TGTGCCAGCAGCGTACGGACCTATAATTCACCCCTCCACTTT	CASSVRTYNSPLHF
.	TRBV20-1	many	TRBJ1-5	TGCAGTGCTAGCGAGGGTGTGCGGCAGCCCCAGCATTTT	CSASEGVRQPQHF
.	TRBV11-2	many	TRBJ2-5	TGTGCCAGCAGCTTCCCGGGGCGAGAGACCCAGTACTTC	CASSFPGRETQYF
.	TRBV6-1	.	TRBJ1-5	TGTGCCAGCAGGGGGGTCCAGTGGGTTAGCAATCAGCCCCAGCATTTT	CASRGVQWVSNQPQHF
.	TRBV18	many	TRBJ2-5	TGTGCCAGCTCACCCTCATTGACAGAGACCCAGTACTTC	CASSPSLTETQYF
TRBD1	TRBV5-1	once	TRBJ2-7	TGCGCCAGCAGCTTGGACAGGGGGTACGAGCAGTACTTC	CASSLDRGYEQYF
.	TRBV20-1	many	TRBJ2-7	TGCAGTGCTAGAGGGAGTTCAATCTACGAGCAGTACTTC	CSARGSSIYEQYF
.	TRBV9	many	TRBJ1-3	TGTGCCAGCAGCGTAGTTGGAAACACCATATATTTT	CASSVVGNTIYF
TRBD2	TRBV28	few	TRBJ2-7	TGTGCCAGAAGTGGGACTAGCGGGAGTTTCTACGAGCAGTACTTC	CARSGTSGSFYEQYF
TRBD1	TRBV6-2/TRBV6-3	.	TRBJ2-7	TGTGCCAGCCGGGACAGCCTGGAGACTACGGGCGACGAGCAGTACTTC	CASRDSLETTGDEQYF
.	TRBV20-1	many	TRBJ1-3	TGCAGTGCTTTCTCTACCTCTGGAAACACCATATATTTT	CSAFSTSGNTIYF
TRBD2	TRBV12-3/TRBV12-4	.	TRBJ2-2	TGTGCCAGCACCGCCGGGACTAGCTGGACGGGTGAGCTGTTTTTT	CASTAGTSWTGELFF